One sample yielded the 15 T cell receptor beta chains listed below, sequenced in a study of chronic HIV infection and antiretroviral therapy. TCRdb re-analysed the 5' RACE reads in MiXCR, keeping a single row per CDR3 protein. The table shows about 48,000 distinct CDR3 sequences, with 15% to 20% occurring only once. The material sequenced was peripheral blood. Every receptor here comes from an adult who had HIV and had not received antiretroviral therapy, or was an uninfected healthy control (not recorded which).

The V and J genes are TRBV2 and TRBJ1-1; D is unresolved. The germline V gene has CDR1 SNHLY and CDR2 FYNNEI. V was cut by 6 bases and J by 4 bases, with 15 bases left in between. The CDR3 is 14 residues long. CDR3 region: CASRKQVKSTEAFF. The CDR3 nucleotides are TGTGCCAGCAGAAAACAAGTCAAAAGCACTGAAGCTTTCTTT.

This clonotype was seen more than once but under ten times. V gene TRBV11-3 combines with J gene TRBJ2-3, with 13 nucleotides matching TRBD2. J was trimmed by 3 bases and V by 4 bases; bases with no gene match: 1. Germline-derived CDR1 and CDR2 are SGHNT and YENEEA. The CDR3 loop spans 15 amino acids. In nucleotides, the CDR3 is TGTGCCAGCAGCTGGACTAGCGGGAGAACAGATACGCAGTATTTT. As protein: CASSWTSGRTDTQYF.

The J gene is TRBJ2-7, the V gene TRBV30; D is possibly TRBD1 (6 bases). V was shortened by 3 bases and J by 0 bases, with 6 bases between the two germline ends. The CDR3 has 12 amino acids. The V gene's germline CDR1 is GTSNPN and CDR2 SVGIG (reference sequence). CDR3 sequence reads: CAWRDSSYEQYF. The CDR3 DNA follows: TGTGCCTGGAGGGACAGCTCCTACGAGCAGTACTTC.

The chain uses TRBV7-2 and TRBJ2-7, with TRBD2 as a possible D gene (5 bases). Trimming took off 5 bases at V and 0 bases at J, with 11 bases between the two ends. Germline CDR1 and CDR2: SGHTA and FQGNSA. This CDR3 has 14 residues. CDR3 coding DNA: TGTGCCAGCAGCCCCCGAGGGAGCTCCTACGAGCAGTACTTC. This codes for CASSPRGSSYEQYF.

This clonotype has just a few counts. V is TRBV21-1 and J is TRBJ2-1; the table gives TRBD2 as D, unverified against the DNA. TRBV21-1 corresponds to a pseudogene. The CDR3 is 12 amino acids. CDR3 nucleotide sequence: TGTGCCAGCAGCCCCCGGACTACCCTGCAGTTCTTC. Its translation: CASSPRTTLQFF.

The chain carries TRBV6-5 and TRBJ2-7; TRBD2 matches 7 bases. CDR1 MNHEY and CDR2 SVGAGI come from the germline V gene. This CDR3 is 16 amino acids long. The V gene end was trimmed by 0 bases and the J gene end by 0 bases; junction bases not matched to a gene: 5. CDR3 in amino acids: CASSYSTSGASYEQYF. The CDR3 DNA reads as TGTGCCAGCAGTTACTCAACCAGCGGGGCCTCCTACGAGCAGTACTTC.

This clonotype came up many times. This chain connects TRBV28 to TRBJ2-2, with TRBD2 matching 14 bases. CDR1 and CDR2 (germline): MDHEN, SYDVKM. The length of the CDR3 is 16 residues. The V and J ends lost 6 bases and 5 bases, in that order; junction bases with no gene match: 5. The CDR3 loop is CASSRLAGGPTGELFF. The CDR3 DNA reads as TGTGCCAGCAGCCGACTAGCGGGAGGGCCGACCGGGGAGCTGTTTTTT.

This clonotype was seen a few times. CDR3 DNA: TGTGCCAGCAGTTTACGGCCTTCCCAAGCTTTCTTT. Its protein is CASSLRPSQAFF. The J gene is TRBJ1-1, the V gene TRBV28, with D unclear. The ends were cut back, 2 bases at V and 9 bases at J, with 10 bases in the middle. CDR3 length: 12 residues. Germline values: CDR1 MDHEN, CDR2 SYDVKM.

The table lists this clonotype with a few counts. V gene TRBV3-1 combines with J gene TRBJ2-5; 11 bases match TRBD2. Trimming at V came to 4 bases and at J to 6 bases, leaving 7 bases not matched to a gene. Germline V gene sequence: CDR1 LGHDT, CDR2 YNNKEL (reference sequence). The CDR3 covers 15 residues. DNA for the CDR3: TGTGCCAGCAGCCTAGCGGGAGGGCCCTCGAAGACCCAGTACTTC. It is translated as CASSLAGGPSKTQYF.

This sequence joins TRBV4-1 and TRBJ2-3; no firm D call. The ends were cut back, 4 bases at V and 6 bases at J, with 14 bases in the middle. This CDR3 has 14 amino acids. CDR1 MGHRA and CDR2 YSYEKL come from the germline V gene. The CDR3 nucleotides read TGCGCCAGCAGCCTAAAGAATAGTTTGGATACGCAGTATTTT. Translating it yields CASSLKNSLDTQYF.

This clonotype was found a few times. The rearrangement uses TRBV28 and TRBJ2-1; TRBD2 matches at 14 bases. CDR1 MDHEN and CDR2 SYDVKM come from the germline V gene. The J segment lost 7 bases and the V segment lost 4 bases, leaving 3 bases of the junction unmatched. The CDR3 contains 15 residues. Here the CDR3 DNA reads TGTGCCAGCAGTTCCAGACTAGCGGGAGGGAATGAGCAGTTCTTC. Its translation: CASSSRLAGGNEQFF.

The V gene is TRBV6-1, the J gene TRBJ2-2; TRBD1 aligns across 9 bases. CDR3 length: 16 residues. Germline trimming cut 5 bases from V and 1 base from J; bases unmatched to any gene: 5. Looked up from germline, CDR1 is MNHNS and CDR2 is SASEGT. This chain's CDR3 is CASSYTGGLNTGELFF. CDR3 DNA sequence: TGTGCCAGCAGTTACACAGGGGGCTTGAACACCGGGGAGCTGTTTTTT.

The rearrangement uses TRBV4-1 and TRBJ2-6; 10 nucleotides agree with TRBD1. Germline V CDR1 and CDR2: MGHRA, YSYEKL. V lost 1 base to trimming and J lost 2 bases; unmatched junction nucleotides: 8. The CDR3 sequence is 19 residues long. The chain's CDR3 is CASSQVRDRGVPGANVLTF. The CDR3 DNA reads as TGCGCCAGCAGCCAAGTCCGGGACAGGGGTGTCCCTGGGGCCAACGTCCTGACTTTC.

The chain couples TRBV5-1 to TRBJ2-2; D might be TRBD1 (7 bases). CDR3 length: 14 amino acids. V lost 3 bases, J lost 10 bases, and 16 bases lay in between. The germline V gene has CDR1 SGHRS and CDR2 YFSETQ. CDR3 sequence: CASSSSTGREELFF. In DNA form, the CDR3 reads TGCGCCAGCAGCTCGTCGACAGGGCGGGAGGAGCTGTTTTTT.

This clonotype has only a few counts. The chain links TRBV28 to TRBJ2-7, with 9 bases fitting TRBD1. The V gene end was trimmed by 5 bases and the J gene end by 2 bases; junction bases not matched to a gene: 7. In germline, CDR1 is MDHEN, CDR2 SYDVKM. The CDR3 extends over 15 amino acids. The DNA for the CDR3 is TGTGCCAGCAGTCCGGACAGGGGATATCCCTACGAGCAGTACTTC. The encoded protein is CASSPDRGYPYEQYF.